The clone carrying this TCR beta chain occurred a few times. Its antigen is still unknown. V gave up 10 bases and J gave up 0 bases, with 12 bases separating them. The CDR3 loop spans 14 amino acids. Germline lookup yields CDR1 SGHVS and CDR2 FNYEAQ. Using a J-beta primer mix together with a sample-barcoded 5' primer, a second PCR was run for about 7 to 12 cycles. Template switching added a 12-random-nucleotide identifier to every cDNA molecule. TCRdb called the 5' RACE reads again in MiXCR, with one record for every CDR3 protein. The table lists about 730,000 distinct CDR3 sequences, roughly 43% of them singletons, with roughly 19% in the top ten. This entry comes from a study of blood T cells in healthy people across ages. Study at large: Through template switching, about one barcoded beta molecule was captured per two T cells, as measured in model experiments.

General study findings and limits: Compared with aged donors, long-lived donors showed fewer expanded clones, suggesting selection.

The sample taken for sequencing was blood. This TCR came from an older woman in good health. The chain joins TRBV7-6 to TRBJ1-4; no definite D call. For the CDR3, the DNA is TGTGCCACCCCCGGGGTAGCAACTAATGAAAAACTGTTTTTT. This translates into CATPGVATNEKLFF.